This T cell receptor beta chain was found in a study of shared clonotypes between healthy human individuals. Concerning this clone: Its antigen remains unidentified.

Whole-study results and caveats: Non-shared clonotypes displayed generation probabilities falling below those of clonotypes present in all four donors.

The table came from immunoSEQ multiplex PCR; TCRdb's copy has only in-frame clones and leaves some out. The table has 2 million to 2.5 million clones, approximately 95% seen once; the top ten hold roughly 0.36%. V lost 5 bases to trimming and J lost 9 bases; unmatched junction nucleotides: 10. The CDR3 runs to 16 residues. Germline lookup yields CDR1 MNHEY and CDR2 SMNVEV (reference sequence). The chain recombines TRBV27 with TRBJ2-3, with 14 bases fitting TRBD2. Sequenced sample: naive CD4+ T cells from PBMCs. As to subset: CD45RA+ positively selected. The clonotype originates from a man aged 18 to 35 in good health. Some clones in this sample may be carry-over from other donors' samples. CDR3 residues: CASSKRLAGGFPTQYF. CDR3 DNA: TGTGCCAGCAGTAAGAGACTAGCGGGAGGGTTCCCAACGCAGTATTTT.